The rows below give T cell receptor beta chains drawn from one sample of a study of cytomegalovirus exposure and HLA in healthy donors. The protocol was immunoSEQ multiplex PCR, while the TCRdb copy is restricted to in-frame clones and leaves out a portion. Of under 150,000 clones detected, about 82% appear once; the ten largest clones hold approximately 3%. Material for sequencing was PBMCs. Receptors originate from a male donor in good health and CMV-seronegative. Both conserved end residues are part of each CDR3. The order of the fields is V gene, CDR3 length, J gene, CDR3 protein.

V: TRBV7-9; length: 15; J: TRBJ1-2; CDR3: CASSSGQGAVSGYTF
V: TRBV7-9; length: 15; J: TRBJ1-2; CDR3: CASSLSVGQDYGYTF
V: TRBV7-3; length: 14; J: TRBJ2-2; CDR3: CASSSTGNTGELFF
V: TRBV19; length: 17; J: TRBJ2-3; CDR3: CASSIATGARTTDTQYF
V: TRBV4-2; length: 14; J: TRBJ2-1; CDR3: CASSQAGARNEQFF
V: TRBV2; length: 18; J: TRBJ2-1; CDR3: CASSEPSSSGTGYNEQFF
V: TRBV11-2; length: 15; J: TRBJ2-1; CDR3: CASSLDGLTTRGQFF
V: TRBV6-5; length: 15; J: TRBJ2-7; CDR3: CASSYGRASAYEQYF
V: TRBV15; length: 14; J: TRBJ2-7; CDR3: CATSNHGVAYEQYF
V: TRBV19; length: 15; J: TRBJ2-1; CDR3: CASKETSGGYNEQFF
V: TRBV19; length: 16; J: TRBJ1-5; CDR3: CASSIGQGRGNQPQHF
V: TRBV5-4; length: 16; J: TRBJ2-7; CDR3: CASSPTNQQGRDEQYF
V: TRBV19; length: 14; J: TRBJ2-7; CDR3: CASSIVLHSYEQYF
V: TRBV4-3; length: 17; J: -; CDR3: CASSQSQGAVSPYEQYF